Following are 3 T cell receptor beta chains from one sample sequenced in a study of cytomegalovirus exposure and HLA in healthy donors. Use of 60 Vbeta and 13 Jbeta primers characterized the PCR. Sequenced by immunoSEQ multiplex PCR; TCRdb stores in-frame clones only, minus some. The sample lists 200,000 to 250,000 clones, around four fifths occurring once. The source material was PBMCs. The receptors originated from a man aged 45-65 years in good health and CMV-seronegative.

This clone was observed a few times. The chain joins TRBV5-5 to TRBJ1-5; D may be TRBD1 (5 bases). CDR1 and CDR2 (germline): SGHKS, YYEKEE (reference sequence). V lost 4 bases to trimming and J lost 0 bases, with 11 bases between them. The CDR3 runs to 15 residues. CDR3 in DNA: TGTGCCAGCAGCCGGGGACTCGATAGCAATCAGCCCCAGCATTTT. Translated: CASSRGLDSNQPQHF.

J is TRBJ2-5 and V is TRBV27; possible D gene TRBD1, 6 bases. V lost 5 bases and J 1 base, leaving 23 bases between the germline ends. Germline lookup yields CDR1 MNHEY and CDR2 SMNVEV (reference sequence). The CDR3 consists of 18 residues. The CDR3 sequence is CASSTTGFPWSSQETQYF. The CDR3 nucleotides are TGTGCCAGCAGTACTACAGGGTTCCCATGGTCTAGCCAAGAGACCCAGTACTTC.

Concerning this clone itself: The sample has other DNA sequences that encode this CDR3 too. The V and J genes are TRBV5-1 and TRBJ2-3, with 7 nucleotides matching TRBD2. V lost 5 bases and J lost 2; bases outside the gene matches: 5. In germline, CDR1 is SGHRS, CDR2 YFSETQ. The CDR3 spans 14 residues. The chain's CDR3 is CASSIERDTDTQYF. The DNA of the CDR3 is TGCGCCAGCAGTATTGAGCGGGACACAGATACGCAGTATTTT. The full variable domain, rest sourced from reference TRBV5-1 and TRBJ2-3, is KAGVTQTPRYLIKTRGQQVTLSCSPISGHRSVSWYQQTPGQGLQFLFEYFSETQRNKGNFPGRFSGRQFSNSRSEMNVSTLELGDSALYLCASSIERDTDTQYFGPGTRLTVL.